This paragraph covers one T cell receptor (beta chain) sequence. The antigen is unknown. Primers included in the PCR were 60 Vbeta and 13 Jbeta primers. The table came from immunoSEQ multiplex PCR; TCRdb's copy has only in-frame clones and leaves some out. Its table lists about 31,000 clones. This sample is part of a study of cytomegalovirus exposure and HLA in healthy donors. Study-wide results and limits: An apparent linkage of common viral pathogens to several of the most significant clusters emerged in a later analysis. A later analysis associated under 20,000 TCR beta sequences with HLA alleles at a 0.05 false discovery rate.

Germline values: CDR1 MNHEY, CDR2 SVGAGI. CDR3 length equals 13 residues. Germline trimming cut 6 bases from V and 5 bases from J; bases unmatched to any gene: 5. The sequence came from a female donor in good health and CMV-seronegative. Sample: PBMCs. The chain combines TRBV6-5 with TRBJ1-1; 8 bases map to TRBD1. CDR3 nucleotides: TGTGCCAGCAGAGGACAGGGTAGGACTGAAGCTTTCTTT. It yields the protein CASRGQGRTEAFF.